This TCR beta chain was sequenced for a study of blood T cell repertoires in COVID-19. Study in general: In each case, the material was cDNA or gDNA derived from T cells, B-cell-depleted T cells, or PBMCs.

All enrollees were about 18 to 100 years old and from roughly 26 US areas. Recovered Cohort 3 donors showed two negative PCRs, clearance, or symptom resolution. TCRdb's table, derived via immunoSEQ multiplex PCR, lists solely in-frame clones and lacks some. Here the sample spans approximately 220,000 clones, over 80% being singletons. J was trimmed by 5 bases and V by 5 bases; bases with no gene match: 6. Germline assignment: CDR1 SGHNT and CDR2 YYREEE (reference sequence). This CDR3 is built from 14 residues. The clonotype originates from a middle-aged woman who had recovered from COVID-19. V is TRBV5-4 and J is TRBJ1-1; 10 bases align to TRBD1. The sequencing input was PBMCs or T cells enriched from blood (not recorded which). The DNA for the CDR3 is TGTGCCAGCAGTCGACAGGGGGCAAATACTGAAGCTTTCTTT. Its protein is CASSRQGANTEAFF.